This T cell receptor beta chain originates from a study of T cells after yellow fever vaccination. The germline CDR1 and CDR2 sequences are SEHNR and FQNEAQ (reference sequence). This CDR3 has 14 amino acids. The germline V and J ends were trimmed by 6 bases and 4 bases, with 15 bases remaining between them. In TCRdb, the 5' RACE reads were re-called with MiXCR into one record per CDR3 protein. The sample shows 360,000 or so distinct CDR3 sequences, around 10% of them seen only once. This receptor was obtained from a man aged 18 to 35 who received the YFV17D yellow fever vaccine. V is TRBV7-9 and J is TRBJ1-2; weak D call: TRBD1 (6 bases). The input for sequencing was PBMCs, taken on the day of the first yellow fever vaccination. The CDR3 sequence is CASRLDGQFYGYTF. The CDR3 DNA is TGTGCCAGCAGACTGGATGGACAGTTCTATGGCTACACCTTC.